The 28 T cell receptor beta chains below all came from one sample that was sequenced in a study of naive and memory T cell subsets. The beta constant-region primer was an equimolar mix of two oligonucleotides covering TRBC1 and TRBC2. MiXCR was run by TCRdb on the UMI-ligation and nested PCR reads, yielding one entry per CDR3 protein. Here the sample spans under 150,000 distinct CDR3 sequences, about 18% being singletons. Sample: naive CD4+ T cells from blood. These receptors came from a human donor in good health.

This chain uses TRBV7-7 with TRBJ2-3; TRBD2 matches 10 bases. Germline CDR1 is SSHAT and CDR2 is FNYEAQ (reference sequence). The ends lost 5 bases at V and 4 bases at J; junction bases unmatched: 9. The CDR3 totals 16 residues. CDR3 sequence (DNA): TGTGCCAGCAGCCCCACTAGCGGGAAGCGTTCAGATACGCAGTATTTT. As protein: CASSPTSGKRSDTQYF.

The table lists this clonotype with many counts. CDR3 sequence (DNA): TGCAGTGCTAGATACGCAAACAATGAGCAGTTCTTC. Amino acids: CSARYANNEQFF. The chain recombines TRBV20-1 with TRBJ2-1; D remains ambiguous. CDR1 is DFQATT and CDR2 is SNEGSKA in the germline V gene (reference sequence). The CDR3 has 12 residues. Trimming pared 2 bases from V and 5 bases from J, leaving 7 bases between.

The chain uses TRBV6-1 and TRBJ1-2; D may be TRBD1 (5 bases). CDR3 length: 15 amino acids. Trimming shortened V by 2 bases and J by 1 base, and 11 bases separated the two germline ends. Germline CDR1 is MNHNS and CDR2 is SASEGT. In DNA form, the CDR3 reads TGTGCCAGCAGTGAAAGGGGCCTAATTAACTATGGCTACACCTTC. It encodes CASSERGLINYGYTF.

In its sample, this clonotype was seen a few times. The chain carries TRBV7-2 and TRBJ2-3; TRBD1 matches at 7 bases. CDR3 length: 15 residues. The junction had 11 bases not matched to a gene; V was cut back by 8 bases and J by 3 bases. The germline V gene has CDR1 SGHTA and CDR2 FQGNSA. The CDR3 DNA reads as TGTGCCAGCGTCAGGGGGAGTGATGGGACAGATACGCAGTATTTT. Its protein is CASVRGSDGTDTQYF.

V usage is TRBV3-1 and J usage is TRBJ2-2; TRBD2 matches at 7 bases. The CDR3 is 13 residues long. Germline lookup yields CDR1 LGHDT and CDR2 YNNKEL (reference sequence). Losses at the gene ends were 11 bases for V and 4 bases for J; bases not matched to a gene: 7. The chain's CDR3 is CASRGGGTGELFF. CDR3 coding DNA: TGTGCCTCGCGCGGGGGAGGCACCGGGGAGCTGTTTTTT.

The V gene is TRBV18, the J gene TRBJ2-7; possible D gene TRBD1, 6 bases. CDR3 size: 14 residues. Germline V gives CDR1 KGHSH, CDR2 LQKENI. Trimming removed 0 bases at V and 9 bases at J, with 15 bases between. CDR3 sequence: CASSPPNKQGGQYF. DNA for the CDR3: TGTGCCAGCTCACCACCGAATAAACAGGGCGGGCAGTACTTC.

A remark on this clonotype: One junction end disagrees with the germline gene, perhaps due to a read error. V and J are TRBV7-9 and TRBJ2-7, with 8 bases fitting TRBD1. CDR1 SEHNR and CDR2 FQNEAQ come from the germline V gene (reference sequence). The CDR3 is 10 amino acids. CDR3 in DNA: TGCGGCAGGGGGCCCTACGAGCAGTACTTC. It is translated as CGRGPYEQYF.

The DNA for the CDR3 is TGTGCCACCCGCGGGGGCTCTAGCACAGATACGCAGTATTTT. The encoded protein is CATRGGSSTDTQYF. The gene calls are TRBV28 and TRBJ2-3, with D maybe TRBD2 (7 bases). Germline loops: CDR1 MDHEN, CDR2 SYDVKM. Trimming pared 10 bases from V and 0 bases from J, leaving 14 bases between. This CDR3 is 14 amino acids long.

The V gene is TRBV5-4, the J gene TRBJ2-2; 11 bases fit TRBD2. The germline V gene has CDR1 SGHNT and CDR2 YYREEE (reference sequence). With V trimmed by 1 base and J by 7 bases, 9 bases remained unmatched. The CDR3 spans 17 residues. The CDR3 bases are TGTGCCAGCAGCTTGCCGGCTAGCGGGAGGAAAGGCGGGGAGCTGTTTTTT. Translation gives CASSLPASGRKGGELFF.

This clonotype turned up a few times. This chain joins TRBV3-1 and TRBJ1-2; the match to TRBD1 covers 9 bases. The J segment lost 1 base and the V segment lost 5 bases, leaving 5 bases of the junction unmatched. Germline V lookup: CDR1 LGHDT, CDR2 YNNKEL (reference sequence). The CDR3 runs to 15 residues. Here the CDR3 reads CASSAGTGLNYGYTF. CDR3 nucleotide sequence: TGTGCCAGCAGCGCAGGGACAGGGCTTAACTATGGCTACACCTTC.

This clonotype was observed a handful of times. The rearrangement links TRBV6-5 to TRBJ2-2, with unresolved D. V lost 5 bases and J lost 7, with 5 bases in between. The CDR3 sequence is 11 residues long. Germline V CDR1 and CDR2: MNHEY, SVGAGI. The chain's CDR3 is CASSRGGELFF. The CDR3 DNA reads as TGTGCCAGCAGTCGCGGCGGGGAGCTGTTTTTT.

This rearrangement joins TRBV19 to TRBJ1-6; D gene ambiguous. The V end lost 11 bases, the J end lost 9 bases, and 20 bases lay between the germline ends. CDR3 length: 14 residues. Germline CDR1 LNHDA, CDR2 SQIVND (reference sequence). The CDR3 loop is CASSSWGMGSPLHF. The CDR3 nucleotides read TGTGCCTCGTCGTCGTGGGGTATGGGTTCACCCCTCCACTTT.

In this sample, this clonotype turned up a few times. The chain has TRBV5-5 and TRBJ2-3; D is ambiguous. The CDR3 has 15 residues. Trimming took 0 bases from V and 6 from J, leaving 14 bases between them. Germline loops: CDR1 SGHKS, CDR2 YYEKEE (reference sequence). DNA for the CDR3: TGTGCCAGCAGCTTGGACACACATAATTATGATACGCAGTATTTT. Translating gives CASSLDTHNYDTQYF.

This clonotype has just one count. The CDR3 reads CSALTSGRTDTQYF. DNA of the CDR3: TGCAGTGCTCTGACTAGCGGTCGCACAGATACGCAGTATTTT. The chain has TRBV20-1 and TRBJ2-3; TRBD2 agrees at 9 bases. In germline, CDR1 is DFQATT, CDR2 SNEGSKA (reference sequence). With V trimmed by 5 bases and J by 1 base, 4 bases remained unmatched. The CDR3 is 14 residues long.

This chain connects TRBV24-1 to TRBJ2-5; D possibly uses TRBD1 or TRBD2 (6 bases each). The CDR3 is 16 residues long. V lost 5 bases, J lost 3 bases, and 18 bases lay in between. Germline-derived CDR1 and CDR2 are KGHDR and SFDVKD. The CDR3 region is CATSGRDWGAEETQYF. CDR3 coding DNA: TGTGCCACCAGTGGGAGGGACTGGGGGGCCGAAGAGACCCAGTACTTC.

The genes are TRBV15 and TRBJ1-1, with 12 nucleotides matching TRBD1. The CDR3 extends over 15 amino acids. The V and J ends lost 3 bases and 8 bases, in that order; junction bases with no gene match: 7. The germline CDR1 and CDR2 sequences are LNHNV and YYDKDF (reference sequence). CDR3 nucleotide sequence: TGTGCCACCAGCAGGCAGGGACAGGGGGCTTCCGAAGCTTTCTTT. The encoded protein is CATSRQGQGASEAFF.

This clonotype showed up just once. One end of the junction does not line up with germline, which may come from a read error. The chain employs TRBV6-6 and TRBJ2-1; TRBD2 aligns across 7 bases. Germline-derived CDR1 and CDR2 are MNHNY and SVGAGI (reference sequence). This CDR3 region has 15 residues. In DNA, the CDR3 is TGTACCAGCAGCCGGGGTGCGGGAGTATACAATGAGCAGTTCTTC. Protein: CTSSRGAGVYNEQFF.

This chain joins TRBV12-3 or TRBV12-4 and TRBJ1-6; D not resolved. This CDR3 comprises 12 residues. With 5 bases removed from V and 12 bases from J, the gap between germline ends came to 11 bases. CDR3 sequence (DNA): TGTGCCAGCAGTCCCCGACTTGGACCCCTCCACTTT. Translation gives CASSPRLGPLHF.

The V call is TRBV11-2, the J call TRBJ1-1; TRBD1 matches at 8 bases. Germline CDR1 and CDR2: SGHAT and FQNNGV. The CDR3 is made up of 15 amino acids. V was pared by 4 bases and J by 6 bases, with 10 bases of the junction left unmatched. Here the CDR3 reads CASSWLGQEASEAFF. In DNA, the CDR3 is TGTGCCAGCAGCTGGTTGGGACAGGAGGCCTCTGAAGCTTTCTTT.

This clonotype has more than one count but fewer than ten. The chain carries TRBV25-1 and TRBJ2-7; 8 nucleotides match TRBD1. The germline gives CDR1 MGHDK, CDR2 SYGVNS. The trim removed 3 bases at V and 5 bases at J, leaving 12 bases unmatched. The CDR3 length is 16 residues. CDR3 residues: CASSDYLRGRGHEQYF. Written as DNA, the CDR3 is TGTGCCAGCAGTGATTACCTCAGGGGGCGAGGACACGAGCAGTACTTC.

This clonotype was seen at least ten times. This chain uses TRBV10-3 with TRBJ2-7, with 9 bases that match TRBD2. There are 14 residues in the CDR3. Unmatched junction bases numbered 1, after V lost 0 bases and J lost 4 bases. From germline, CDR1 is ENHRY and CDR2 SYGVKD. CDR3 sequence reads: CAISESGLAYEQYF. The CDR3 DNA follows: TGTGCCATCAGTGAGTCGGGACTAGCTTACGAGCAGTACTTC.

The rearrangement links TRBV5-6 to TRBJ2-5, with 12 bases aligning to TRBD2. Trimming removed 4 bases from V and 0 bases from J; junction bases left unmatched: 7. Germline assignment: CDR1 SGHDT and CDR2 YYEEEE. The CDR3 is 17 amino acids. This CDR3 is CASSPDTSGRYQETQYF. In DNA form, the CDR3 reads TGTGCCAGCAGCCCAGACACTAGCGGGAGGTACCAAGAGACCCAGTACTTC.

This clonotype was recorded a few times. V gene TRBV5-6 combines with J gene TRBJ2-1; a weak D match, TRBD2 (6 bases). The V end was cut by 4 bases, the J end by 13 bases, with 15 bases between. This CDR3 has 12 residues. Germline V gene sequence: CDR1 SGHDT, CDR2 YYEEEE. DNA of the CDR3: TGTGCCAGCAGCAACCCCGGGACTGCTCAGTTCTTC. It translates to CASSNPGTAQFF.

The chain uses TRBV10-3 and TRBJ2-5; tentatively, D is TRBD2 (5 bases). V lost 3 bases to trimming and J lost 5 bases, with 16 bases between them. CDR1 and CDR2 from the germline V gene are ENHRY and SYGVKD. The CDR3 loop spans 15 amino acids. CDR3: CAISDDVGARETQYF. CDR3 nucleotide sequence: TGTGCCATCAGTGATGATGTGGGAGCTCGGGAGACCCAGTACTTC.

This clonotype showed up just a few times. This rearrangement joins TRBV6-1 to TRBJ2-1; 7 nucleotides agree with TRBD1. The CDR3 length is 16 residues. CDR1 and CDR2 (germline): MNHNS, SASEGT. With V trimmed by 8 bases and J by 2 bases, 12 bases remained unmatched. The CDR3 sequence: CASVPPAGGAYNEQFF. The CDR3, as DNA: TGTGCCAGCGTACCCCCGGCAGGGGGTGCCTACAATGAGCAGTTCTTC.

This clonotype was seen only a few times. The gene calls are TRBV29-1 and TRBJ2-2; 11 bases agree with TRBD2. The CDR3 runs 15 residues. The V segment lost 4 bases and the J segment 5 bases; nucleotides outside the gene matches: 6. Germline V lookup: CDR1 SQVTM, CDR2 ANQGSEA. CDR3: CSVVTSGSGTGELFF. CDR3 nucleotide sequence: TGCAGCGTTGTCACTAGCGGGAGCGGGACCGGGGAGCTGTTTTTT.

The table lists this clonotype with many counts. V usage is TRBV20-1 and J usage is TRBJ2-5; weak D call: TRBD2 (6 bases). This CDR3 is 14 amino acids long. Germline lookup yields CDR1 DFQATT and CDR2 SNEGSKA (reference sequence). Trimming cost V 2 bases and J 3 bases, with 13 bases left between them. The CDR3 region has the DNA TGCAGTGCTAGACCCACGGGGGAGAAAGAGACCCAGTACTTC. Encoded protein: CSARPTGEKETQYF.

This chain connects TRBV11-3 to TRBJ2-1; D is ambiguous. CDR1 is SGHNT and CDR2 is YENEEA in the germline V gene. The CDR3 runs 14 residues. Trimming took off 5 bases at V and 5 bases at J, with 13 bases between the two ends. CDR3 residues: CASSQEEWDNEQFF. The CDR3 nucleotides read TGTGCCAGCAGCCAAGAAGAGTGGGACAATGAGCAGTTCTTC.